This T cell receptor (beta chain) derives from a study of PD-1 blockade in classical Hodgkin lymphoma. Looking at the study overall: Nivolumab dosed at 3 mg/kg went to patients intravenously every 2 weeks.

V was trimmed by 0 bases and J by 4 bases, leaving 14 bases between them. Germline-derived CDR1 and CDR2 are SGHNT and YYREEE (reference sequence). The CDR3 runs to 16 residues. Whole-study findings and limits: CD4+ TCR diversity climbed significantly by C4D1, unlike CD8+ TCR diversity. Newly diagnosed patients had baseline TCR diversity that was reportedly lower than that of healthy donors.

The assay was immunoSEQ multiplex PCR, and TCRdb's table has in-frame clones only and misses some. This table has about 94,000 clones, 85% to 95% appearing once. Time point meaning: cycle 4 day 1 (C4D1), after more than five weeks of nivolumab. All patients relapsed after autologous stem cell transplantation, and brentuximab vedotin exposure varied. With regard to this clone: The antigen remains undetermined.

The chain uses TRBV5-4 and TRBJ1-3; D ambiguous. The sequencing used peripheral blood mononuclear cells (PBMCs), collected before the fourth cycle of nivolumab. This sequence originates from a human donor with classical Hodgkin lymphoma. The CDR3 DNA sequence: TGTGCCAGCAGCTTGGATACGGGTTCGGGGGGAAACACCATATATTTT. Its translation: CASSLDTGSGGNTIYF. Full variable domain (outside the CDR3, taken from reference TRBV5-4 and TRBJ1-3): ETGVTQSPTHLIKTRGQQVTLRCSSQSGHNTVSWYQQALGQGPQFIFQYYREEENGRGNFPPRFSGLQFPNYSSELNVNALELDDSALYLCASSLDTGSGGNTIYFGEGSWLTVV.